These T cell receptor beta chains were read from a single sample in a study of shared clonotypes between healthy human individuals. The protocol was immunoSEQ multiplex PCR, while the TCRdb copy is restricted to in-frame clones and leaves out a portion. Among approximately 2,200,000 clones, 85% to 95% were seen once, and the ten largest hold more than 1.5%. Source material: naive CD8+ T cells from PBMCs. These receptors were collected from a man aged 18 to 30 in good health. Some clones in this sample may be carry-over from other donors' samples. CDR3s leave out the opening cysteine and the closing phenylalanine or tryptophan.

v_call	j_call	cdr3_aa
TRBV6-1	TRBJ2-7	ASSEGQGAYEQY
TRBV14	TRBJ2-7	ASSQGQGQYEQY
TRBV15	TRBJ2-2	ARSEAGELF
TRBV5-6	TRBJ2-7	ASSALGTDSYEQY
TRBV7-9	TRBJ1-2	ASSLGQGEGNGYT
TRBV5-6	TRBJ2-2	ASSLGTVGELF
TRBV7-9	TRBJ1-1	ASSLGGVRTEAF
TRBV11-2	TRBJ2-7	ASTPGRQDPGEQY
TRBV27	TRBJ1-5	ASSLRQGNQPQH
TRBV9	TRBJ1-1	ASSGPGQTSLEKAEAF
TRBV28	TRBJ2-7	ASSSRPYEQY
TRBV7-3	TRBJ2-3	ASSSDRAPDTQY
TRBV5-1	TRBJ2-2	ASSLGGATATGELF
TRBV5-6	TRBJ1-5	ASSSGANQPQH
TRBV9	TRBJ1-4	ASSDGQGKNEKLF
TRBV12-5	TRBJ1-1	ASGRDSNTEAF
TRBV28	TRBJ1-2	ASSSTGPYYGYT
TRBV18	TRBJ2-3	ASSQRGGNTDTQY
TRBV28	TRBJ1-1	ASSLTGAQIEAF
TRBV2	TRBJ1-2	ASRATGTGVYGYT
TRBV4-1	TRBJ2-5	ASSQDLTETQY
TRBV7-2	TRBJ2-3	ASSLPGSTDTQY
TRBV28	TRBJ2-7	ASSFGLQLGEQY